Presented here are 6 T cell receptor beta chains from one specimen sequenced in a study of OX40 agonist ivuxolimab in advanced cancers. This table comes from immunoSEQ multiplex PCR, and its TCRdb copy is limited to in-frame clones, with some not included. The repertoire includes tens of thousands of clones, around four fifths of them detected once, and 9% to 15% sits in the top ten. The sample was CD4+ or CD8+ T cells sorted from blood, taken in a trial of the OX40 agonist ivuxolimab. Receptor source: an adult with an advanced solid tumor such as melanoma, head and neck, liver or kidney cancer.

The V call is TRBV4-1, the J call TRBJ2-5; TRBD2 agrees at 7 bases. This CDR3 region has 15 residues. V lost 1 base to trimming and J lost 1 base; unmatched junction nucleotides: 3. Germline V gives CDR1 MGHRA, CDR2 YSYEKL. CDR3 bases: TGCGCCAGCAGCCAAGCCGGCGGGGGCCAAGAGACCCAGTACTTC. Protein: CASSQAGGGQETQYF.

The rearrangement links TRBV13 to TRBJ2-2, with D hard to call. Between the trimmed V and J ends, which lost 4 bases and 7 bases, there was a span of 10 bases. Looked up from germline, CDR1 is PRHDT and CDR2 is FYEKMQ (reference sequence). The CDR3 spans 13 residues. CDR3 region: CASSSYSLGELFF. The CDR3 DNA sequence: TGTGCCAGCAGCTCCTACTCCCTCGGGGAGCTGTTTTTT.

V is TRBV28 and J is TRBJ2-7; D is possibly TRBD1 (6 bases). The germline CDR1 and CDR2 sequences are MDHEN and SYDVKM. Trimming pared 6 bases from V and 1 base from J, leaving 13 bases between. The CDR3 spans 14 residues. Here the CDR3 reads CASSSRDTSYEQYF. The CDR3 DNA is TGTGCCAGCAGCTCTCGGGACACTTCCTACGAGCAGTACTTC. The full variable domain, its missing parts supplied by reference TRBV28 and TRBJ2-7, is DVKVTQSSRYLVKRTGEKVFLECVQDMDHENMFWYRQDPGLGLRLIYFSYDVKMKEKGDIPEGYSVSREKKERFSLILESASTNQTSMYLCASSSRDTSYEQYFGPGTRLTVT.

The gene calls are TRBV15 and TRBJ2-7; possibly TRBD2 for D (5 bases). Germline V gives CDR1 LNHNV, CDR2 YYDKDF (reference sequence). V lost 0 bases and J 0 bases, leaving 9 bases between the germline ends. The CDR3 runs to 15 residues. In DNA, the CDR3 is TGTGCCACCAGCAGAGAGCGCGGGCTCTCCTACGAGCAGTACTTC. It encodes CATSRERGLSYEQYF.

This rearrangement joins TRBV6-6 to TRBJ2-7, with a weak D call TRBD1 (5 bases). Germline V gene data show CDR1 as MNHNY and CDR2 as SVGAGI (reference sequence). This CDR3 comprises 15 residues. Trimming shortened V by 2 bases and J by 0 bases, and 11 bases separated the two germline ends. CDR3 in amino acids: CASSYLGPASYEQYF. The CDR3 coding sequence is TGTGCCAGCAGTTACCTGGGGCCCGCCTCCTACGAGCAGTACTTC.

The chain's CDR3 is CASSPVAGEGYEQYF. The CDR3 nucleotides read TGTGCCAGCTCACCGGTAGCGGGGGAGGGCTACGAGCAGTACTTC. V and J are TRBV18 and TRBJ2-7; TRBD2 matches 9 bases. The length of the CDR3 is 15 residues. The J segment lost 3 bases and the V segment lost 3 bases, leaving 6 bases of the junction unmatched. The germline CDR1 and CDR2 sequences are KGHSH and LQKENI.